This TCR beta chain was sequenced for a study of T cell responses to AZD1222 COVID-19 vaccine. General study findings and limits: Nearly half of spike-specific TCRs reportedly target variant regions that are unmutated in the B.1.351 and B.1.1.7 variants.

This table comes from immunoSEQ multiplex PCR, and its TCRdb copy is limited to in-frame clones, with some not included. The sample lists over 40,000 clones, approximately 83% occurring once. As for this clone: Its antigen is as yet unknown.

This sequence originates from an adult in good health. The sample in question was peripheral blood, obtained on day 0 of AZD1222 vaccination.

This CDR3 is CAWSGGGPPYEQYF. CDR3 DNA sequence: TGTGCCTGGAGTGGGGGGGGACCTCCCTACGAGCAGTACTTC. The chain combines TRBV30 with TRBJ2-7; TRBD2 agrees at 7 bases. This CDR3 contains 14 residues. Germline CDR1 is GTSNPN and CDR2 is SVGIG (reference sequence). V was pared by 1 base and J by 2 bases, with 5 bases of the junction left unmatched.